The 32 T cell receptor beta chains in this list originate from one sample, sequenced in a study of metastatic and nonmetastatic thyroid tumors. Thyroid surgery took place with no prior treatment in any patient. TCRdb re-called clones from the PCR reads using MiXCR. The repertoire holds about 39,000 clones, approximately 17% seen once, with around 13% in the top ten. Sequenced sample: tumor tissue. The receptors were sampled from a female donor with papillary thyroid cancer or a benign thyroid nodule (not recorded which). Some clones in this sample may be carry-over from other donors' samples.

This clone was seen more than once but under ten times. This chain connects TRBV11-2 to TRBJ2-5, with D tentatively TRBD1 or TRBD2 (5 bases each). The CDR3 runs 12 residues. The germline gives CDR1 SGHAT, CDR2 FQNNGV. The V end lost 7 bases, the J end lost 5 bases, and 11 bases lay between the germline ends. Here the CDR3 DNA reads TGTGCCAGCAACAGAGGGGAGGAGACCCAGTACTTC. Amino acids: CASNRGEETQYF.

This chain links TRBV2 with TRBJ2-1, with TRBD2 matching 16 bases. Germline loops: CDR1 SNHLY, CDR2 FYNNEI. The CDR3 length is 21 residues. The V and J ends lost 5 bases and 0 bases, in that order; junction bases with no gene match: 13. Written as DNA, the CDR3 is TGTGCCAGCAGTACCCCGGGGACTAGCGGGAGGGCATCAAGCTCCTACAATGAGCAGTTCTTC. This translates into CASSTPGTSGRASSSYNEQFF.

This rearrangement joins TRBV7-2 to TRBJ2-7, with D possibly matching TRBD1 (6 bases). The CDR3 is 14 amino acids. V dropped 1 base and J dropped 2 bases, with 9 bases sitting between them. CDR1 and CDR2 (germline): SGHTA, FQGNSA. CDR3: CASSLDGTTYEQYF. Written as DNA, the CDR3 is TGTGCCAGCAGCTTAGATGGGACAACCTACGAGCAGTACTTC.

This clone is termed medium-sized. The rearrangement joins TRBV6-1 to TRBJ2-7; 10 bases fit TRBD2. The CDR3 runs 14 residues. V lost 7 bases to trimming and J lost 5 bases; unmatched junction nucleotides: 8. Germline V gene data show CDR1 as MNHNS and CDR2 as SASEGT. This chain's CDR3 is CASKSGRASNEQYF. The CDR3 nucleotides are TGTGCCAGCAAGAGCGGGAGGGCCTCTAACGAGCAGTACTTC.

This clone was observed many times. The rearrangement links TRBV18 to TRBJ1-5; D is unclear. The CDR3 has 14 amino acids. The V gene lost 3 bases and the J gene lost 2 bases, with 8 bases spanning the gap. Germline CDR1 KGHSH, CDR2 LQKENI. CDR3 nucleotides: TGTGCCAGCTCACCGGCGGCAGGCAATCAGCCCCAGCATTTT. It encodes CASSPAAGNQPQHF. The full variable domain, completed using reference TRBV18 and TRBJ1-5, is NAGVMQNPRHLVRRRGQEARLRCSPMKGHSHVYWYRQLPEEGLKFMVYLQKENIIDESGMPKERFSAEFPKEGPSILRIQQVVRGDSAAYFCASSPAAGNQPQHFGDGTRLSIL.

This clone was detected ten times or more. A read error may explain this, as a much larger clone is one base away. The rearrangement uses TRBV6-1 and TRBJ2-2; D gene ambiguous. The germline gives CDR1 MNHNS, CDR2 SASEGT. CDR3 size: 10 residues. CDR3 in amino acids: CAGSFGELFF. CDR3 nucleotide sequence: TGTGCCGGCAGTTTCGGGGAGCTGTTTTTT.

The rearrangement uses TRBV27 and TRBJ2-3; TRBD2 agrees at 7 bases. With V trimmed by 6 bases and J by 12 bases, 18 bases remained unmatched. The length of the CDR3 is 15 residues. CDR1 is MNHEY and CDR2 is SMNVEV in the germline V gene (reference sequence). CDR3 protein: CASREIGLGVDIQYF. CDR3 DNA sequence: TGTGCCAGCAGGGAGATCGGACTAGGGGTGGATATTCAGTATTTT.

J is TRBJ2-6 and V is TRBV12-3 or TRBV12-4; 7 bases line up with TRBD1. The V segment lost 3 bases and the J segment 0 bases; nucleotides outside the gene matches: 11. The CDR3 has 19 residues. The DNA of the CDR3 is TGTGCCAGCAGTTTGGGGCGTGACAGGGTACTCTCTGGGGCCAACGTCCTGACTTTC. Its translation is CASSLGRDRVLSGANVLTF.

The table lists this clone with many counts. The chain has TRBV5-1 and TRBJ2-5, with 10 bases lining up with TRBD2. V lost 0 bases, J lost 1 base, and 6 bases stayed unmatched. The V gene's germline CDR1 is SGHRS and CDR2 YFSETQ. This CDR3 spans 17 amino acids. This CDR3 reads CASSLAGLAGAQETQYF. The CDR3 nucleotides read TGCGCCAGCAGCTTGGCCGGGCTAGCGGGGGCCCAAGAGACCCAGTACTTC.

Worth noting for this clone: Other DNA sequences in the same sample also yield this CDR3. V is TRBV20-1 and J is TRBJ2-5, with a weak D call TRBD1 (6 bases). The CDR3 is made up of 15 amino acids. V was pared by 0 bases and J by 1 base, with 12 bases between. Germline-derived CDR1 and CDR2 are DFQATT and SNEGSKA (reference sequence). The CDR3 loop reads CSARDLRQAQETQYF. Here the CDR3 DNA reads TGCAGTGCTAGAGATCTCAGACAGGCCCAAGAGACCCAGTACTTC.

This clone was recorded at least ten times. The chain recombines TRBV9 with TRBJ1-2; TRBD1 is a possible D gene (5 bases). Looked up from germline, CDR1 is SGDLS and CDR2 is YYNGEE. The CDR3 runs 16 residues. V lost 4 bases and J lost 8, with 24 bases in between. CDR3 in amino acids: CASSPTGTRVSGGYTF. CDR3 DNA: TGTGCCAGCAGCCCAACCGGGACGCGGGTCAGTGGGGGCTACACCTTC.

Ten or more counts support this clone. The chain couples TRBV14 to TRBJ2-7, with D perhaps matching TRBD2 (5 bases). This CDR3 has 11 residues. The V gene lost 3 bases and the J gene lost 6 bases, with 6 bases spanning the gap. Germline CDR1 SGHDN, CDR2 FVKESK. CDR3 bases: TGTGCCAGCAGCCAGGGGAGCGAGCAGTACTTC. Encoded protein: CASSQGSEQYF.

In its sample, this clone was seen many times. The DNA of the CDR3 is TGCAGCGTTGCTGTGGGGGGCGGCTACTCCTACGAGCAGTACTTC. Translation gives CSVAVGGGYSYEQYF. The rearrangement links TRBV29-1 to TRBJ2-7; D assignment may be TRBD1 or TRBD2 (6 bases each). The germline CDR1 and CDR2 sequences are SQVTM and ANQGSEA. The V end lost 4 bases, the J end lost 0 bases, and 16 bases lay between the germline ends. The CDR3 is 15 amino acids.

The chain has TRBV5-1 and TRBJ2-2, with 14 bases matching TRBD2. Per germline, CDR1 SGHRS and CDR2 YFSETQ. J was trimmed by 14 bases and V by 4 bases; bases with no gene match: 16. The CDR3 has 17 residues. CDR3 in DNA: TGCGCCAGCAGCCCGGGGACTAGCGGGAGCAAGGGCGGGGTTCTGTTTTTT. This encodes CASSPGTSGSKGGVLFF.

The rearrangement joins TRBV27 to TRBJ2-1; 8 positions match TRBD1. Per the germline V gene, CDR1 is MNHEY and CDR2 is SMNVEV (reference sequence). V trimming: 5 bases; J trimming: 4 bases; junction bases outside the gene matches: 10. The length of the CDR3 is 16 residues. The CDR3 region is CASSPQGAKLYNEQFF. CDR3 DNA: TGTGCCAGCAGTCCCCAGGGGGCGAAATTGTACAATGAGCAGTTCTTC.

Comments on this clone: This may come from a read error, since a much larger clone is one base off. V and J are TRBV16 and TRBJ2-2; D unclear. V lost 4 bases and J lost 1, with 7 bases in between. Germline V gives CDR1 KGHSY, CDR2 FQNENV. The length of the CDR3 is 14 residues. CDR3 region: CASSPRWNTGELFF. The DNA of the CDR3 is TGTGCCAGCAGCCCCCGCTGGAACACCGGGGAGCTGTTTTTT.

This chain joins TRBV5-1 and TRBJ2-1; D is unclear. With 4 bases removed from V and 8 bases from J, the gap between germline ends came to 16 bases. Germline CDR1 SGHRS, CDR2 YFSETQ. The CDR3 sequence is 14 residues long. The CDR3, as DNA: TGCGCCAGCAGCAGCCGGTGGGCGTTACATGAGCAGTTCTTC. It specifies CASSSRWALHEQFF.

This clone was seen a handful of times. The CDR3 coding sequence is TGTGCCAGCAGCCAAGCCGGGAGGTATGGAGAGACCCAGTACTTC. Translated: CASSQAGRYGETQYF. The J gene is TRBJ2-5, the V gene TRBV3-1; 7 nucleotides match TRBD2. Per germline, CDR1 LGHDT and CDR2 YNNKEL (reference sequence). The CDR3 is 15 amino acids. With 1 base clipped from V and 4 bases from J, the junction kept 6 bases outside the gene matches.

V gene TRBV20-1 combines with J gene TRBJ1-1; a weak D match, TRBD1 (6 bases). Germline CDR1 DFQATT, CDR2 SNEGSKA (reference sequence). V was cut by 6 bases and J by 0 bases, with 20 bases left in between. The CDR3 runs to 16 residues. The CDR3 DNA reads as TGCAGTGCACCAATTCTACAGGGAGGGGTGAACACTGAAGCTTTCTTT. Translated: CSAPILQGGVNTEAFF.

The sample holds many counts of this clone. This sample also contains other DNA sequences that code for the same CDR3. The chain links TRBV10-3 to TRBJ2-1; 9 nucleotides line up with TRBD2. The V gene end was trimmed by 5 bases and the J gene end by 6 bases; junction bases not matched to a gene: 5. Germline V gives CDR1 ENHRY, CDR2 SYGVKD. The CDR3 extends over 14 amino acids. CDR3 protein: CAISRGGRGNEQFF. The CDR3 DNA reads TGTGCCATCAGTCGTGGCGGGAGGGGCAATGAGCAGTTCTTC.

This clone was detected a few times. A much larger clone lies a single base off, so this may be a read error. This CDR3 is also generated by other DNA sequences in the sample. The chain couples TRBV12-3 or TRBV12-4 to TRBJ1-2, with TRBD1 matching 9 bases. The CDR3 covers 13 residues. V lost 6 bases and J lost 7; bases outside the gene matches: 6. The CDR3 loop reads CASSQDRGGGYTF. The CDR3, as DNA: TGTGCCAGCAGCCAAGACAGGGGGGGTGGCTACACCTTC.

Comment on this clone: With a much larger clone just one base away, this may be a read error. V usage is TRBV12-3 or TRBV12-4 and J usage is TRBJ2-1; no reliable D call. CDR3 length equals 15 residues. V gave up 2 bases and J gave up 4 bases, with 12 bases separating them. CDR3 coding DNA: TGTGCCAGCAGTTTATTGGGGAATGGGTACAATGAGCAGTTCTTC. As protein: CASSLLGNGYNEQFF.

The sample holds many counts of this clone. V usage is TRBV20-1 and J usage is TRBJ1-6, with D possibly matching TRBD1 (6 bases). V gave up 2 bases and J gave up 6 bases, with 11 bases separating them. This CDR3 is built from 14 residues. CDR1 is DFQATT and CDR2 is SNEGSKA in the germline V gene (reference sequence). In nucleotides, the CDR3 is TGCAGTGCTAGACAGGGGTCTAGTAATTCACCCCTCCACTTT. Residues: CSARQGSSNSPLHF.

V usage is TRBV2 and J usage is TRBJ2-7; 10 positions agree with TRBD1. The V gene end was trimmed by 7 bases and the J gene end by 6 bases; junction bases not matched to a gene: 12. The germline V gene encodes CDR1 SNHLY and CDR2 FYNNEI. CDR3 length: 15 residues. The DNA for the CDR3 is TGTGCCAGCATGAATGGAGACAGGGGGCTTCGCGAGCAGTACTTC. Its translation: CASMNGDRGLREQYF.

This clone was seen ten or more times. The genes are TRBV11-1 and TRBJ2-3; TRBD2 agrees at 9 bases. The ends lost 5 bases at V and 0 bases at J; junction bases unmatched: 6. The germline V gene encodes CDR1 SGHAT and CDR2 FQDESV (reference sequence). The CDR3 loop spans 16 amino acids. CDR3 DNA: TGTGCCAGCAGCCGACTAGCGGCTCGTAGCACAGATACGCAGTATTTT. It is translated as CASSRLAARSTDTQYF.

On this clone itself: One junction end does not reproduce the germline sequence, and a read error may be involved. This chain connects TRBV11-2 to TRBJ2-3, with D possibly matching TRBD2 (7 bases). Germline CDR1 and CDR2: SGHAT and FQNNGV. The CDR3 consists of 15 residues. CDR3 coding DNA: TGTGCCAGCAGCTCCGGAGGGGGGGCAGGCGATATGCAGTATTTT. Translated: CASSSGGGAGDMQYF. The full variable domain, its missing parts supplied by reference TRBV11-2 and TRBJ2-3, is EAGVAQSPRYKIIEKRQSVAFWCNPISGHATLYWYQQILGQGPKLLIQFQNNGVVDDSQLPKDRFSAERLKGVDSTLKIQPAKLEDSAVYLCASSSGGGAGDMQYFGPGTRLTVL.

This clone was observed many times. J is TRBJ1-4 and V is TRBV20-1; tentative D call: TRBD1 (5 bases). V was pared by 2 bases and J by 15 bases, with 16 bases between. Germline loops: CDR1 DFQATT, CDR2 SNEGSKA (reference sequence). CDR3 length: 12 amino acids. CDR3 coding DNA: TGCAGTGCTAGAAACGACGGCGGGGGGGTGTTTTTT. It codes for CSARNDGGGVFF.

This clone occurred many times. This chain connects TRBV30 to TRBJ1-4, with a weak D call TRBD1 (5 bases). The CDR3 is 14 residues long. Germline CDR1 is GTSNPN and CDR2 is SVGIG (reference sequence). The V end was cut by 4 bases, the J end by 8 bases, with 17 bases between. The CDR3 DNA sequence: TGTGCCTGGACGCGGGGCAGGGTGGGAGAAAAACTGTTTTTT. It codes for CAWTRGRVGEKLFF.

This clone has ten or more counts. The sample holds other DNA sequences that translate to the same CDR3. This chain uses TRBV6-4 with TRBJ1-6, with D uncertain. The V gene lost 7 bases and the J gene lost 8 bases, with 21 bases spanning the gap. CDR1 MRHNA and CDR2 SNTAGT come from the germline V gene. The CDR3 sequence is 16 residues long. The CDR3 region has the DNA TGTGCCAGCATGGTACCGGGCCCGGATGGGGATTCACCCCTCCACTTT. It translates to CASMVPGPDGDSPLHF.

This clone showed up many times. The sample carries other DNA sequences with the same CDR3. The chain joins TRBV20-1 to TRBJ1-2; 8 bases match TRBD1. Germline V gene lookup returns CDR1 DFQATT and CDR2 SNEGSKA (reference sequence). This CDR3 has 13 amino acids. V lost 5 bases, J lost 7 bases, and 9 bases stayed unmatched. CDR3 coding DNA: TGCAGTGCTCTAAGGACAGGGCTGGCTGGCTACACCTTC. Its protein product is CSALRTGLAGYTF.

Comments on this clone: This clone may be a read error of a much larger clone one base away. The identical CDR3 is also encoded by other nucleotide sequences in the sample. The V and J genes are TRBV4-1 and TRBJ1-6, with a tentative D call TRBD1 (6 bases). With 9 bases removed from V and 5 bases from J, the gap between germline ends came to 20 bases. Germline V gives CDR1 MGHRA, CDR2 YSYEKL. The CDR3 totals 16 residues. CDR3 sequence reads: CASSLKLTGNNSPLHF. Here the CDR3 DNA reads TGCGCCAGTAGCTTGAAATTGACAGGAAATAATTCACCCCTCCACTTT.

A remark on this clone: The junction shows a germline mismatch at one end, possibly a read error. The rearrangement links TRBV27 to TRBJ2-6; D may be TRBD1 (5 bases). CDR1 and CDR2 from the germline V gene are MNHEY and SMNVEV (reference sequence). The length of the CDR3 is 18 residues. The CDR3 DNA reads as TGTGCCAGCAGTTTTCAGAGGAGAGCGAGATCTGGGGCCAACGTCATGACTTTC. Amino acids: CASSFQRRARSGANVMTF.